This T cell receptor (beta chain) stems from a study of a mutant IDH1 vaccine in newly diagnosed glioma (dated by TCRdb to the early 2020s). A note on the overall study: Of the 30 to 35 treated patients, 62.5% were male and approximately 38% were female, and a mean age of 40.4 years was recorded. Prior to enrollment, patients had been given standard therapy consisting of radiotherapy alone, temozolomide alone, or radiochemotherapy with temozolomide, with the combination given to most patients. Six visits were used for peripheral blood collection: V03 (baseline), V05, V07, V10, V12 and V13. Longitudinal TCRB deep sequencing was performed for about 25 treated patients wherever samples were available for exploratory analyses.

This specimen's time point label, interpreted: baseline, week 1 (first vaccination visit). This sample's treatment or condition label indicates: pre-vaccination baseline after standard-of-care therapy. Donors had newly diagnosed WHO grade 3 or 4 IDH1-mutant astrocytomas with loss of nuclear ATRX. The samples were drawn from NOA16, a multicentre, single-arm, open-label phase I trial in Germany that tested a mutant IDH1 peptide vaccine in humans for the first time. Visit V03 blood draws served as the baseline sample for immunogenicity testing. The DNeasy Blood and Tissue Kit was used to extract genomic DNA from EDTA blood for TCRB sequencing. Libraries were built with the immunoSEQ multiplex PCR assay. Rearranged TCR beta chain sequences were amplified with the hsTCRB Kit following the manufacturer's protocol. Sequencing of TCRB libraries was carried out on an Illumina MiSeq. As for how the authors treated the data: Demultiplexing, trimming and gene mapping were performed with the kit vendor's proprietary platform. Sourced from immuneACCESS, this table was stored by TCRdb with only in-frame sequences that have V and J called. A share of the clones is absent; for the studies checked, an unresolved V gene accounts for under half, and the remainder has no known explanation. V and J calls and clone size come straight from that table; D and trimming were deduced from the DNA. The sample table shows tens of thousands of clones, and less than 85% are seen once. The ten largest account for 7.5% to 9% of the sample.

As regards this clone: Its antigen is unknown. Base qualities are not at hand, and no much larger clone is one base apart.

What the study reported, not specific to this receptor: It was noted by the authors that analyses of patient blood samples could not be reproduced owing to sample limitations. Pseudoprogression seemed to be unrelated to changes in the top peripheral T cell clonotypes found by TCRB sequencing. Selection of PBMC samples for TCRB deep sequencing was based on availability. Immune responses induced by the vaccine were seen in around 93% of patients across multiple MHC alleles.

The sequenced sample was PBMCs, obtained from a glioma patient treated with radiotherapy, temozolomide or both. The sequence came from a man aged 50-60 years with glioma.

The DNA reads TGTGCCAGCAGCAGCCGAGGGAGGGGTGGTAAGACGCAGTATTTT. Its protein is CASSSRGRGGKTQYF. The chain employs TRBV7-2 and TRBJ2-3; 7 central bases correspond to TRBD2. The CDR1 and CDR2 encoded by the germline V gene are SGHTA and FQGNSA. The CDR3 goes from the cysteine to the phenylalanine over 15 residues. This entry keeps only the CDR3 DNA: 45 bases, framed from base 1. Compared with germline, V lacks 5 bases and J lacks 9 bases; bases without a gene match: 14.